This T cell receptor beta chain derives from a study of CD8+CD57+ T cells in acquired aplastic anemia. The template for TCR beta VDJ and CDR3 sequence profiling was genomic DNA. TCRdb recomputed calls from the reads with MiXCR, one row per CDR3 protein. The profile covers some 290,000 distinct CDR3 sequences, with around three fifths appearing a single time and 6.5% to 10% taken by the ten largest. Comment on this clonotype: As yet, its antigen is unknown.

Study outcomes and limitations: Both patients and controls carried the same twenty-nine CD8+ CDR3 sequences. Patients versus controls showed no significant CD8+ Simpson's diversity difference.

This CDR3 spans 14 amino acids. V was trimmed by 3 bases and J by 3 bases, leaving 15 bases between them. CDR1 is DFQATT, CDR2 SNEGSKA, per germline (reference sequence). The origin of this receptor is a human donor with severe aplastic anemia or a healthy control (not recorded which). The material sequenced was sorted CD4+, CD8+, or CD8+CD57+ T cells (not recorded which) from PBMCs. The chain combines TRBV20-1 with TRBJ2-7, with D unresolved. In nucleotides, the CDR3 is TGCAGTGCTAGTGGTCGCTCAAGCTACTACGAGCAGTACTTC. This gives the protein CSASGRSSYYEQYF.